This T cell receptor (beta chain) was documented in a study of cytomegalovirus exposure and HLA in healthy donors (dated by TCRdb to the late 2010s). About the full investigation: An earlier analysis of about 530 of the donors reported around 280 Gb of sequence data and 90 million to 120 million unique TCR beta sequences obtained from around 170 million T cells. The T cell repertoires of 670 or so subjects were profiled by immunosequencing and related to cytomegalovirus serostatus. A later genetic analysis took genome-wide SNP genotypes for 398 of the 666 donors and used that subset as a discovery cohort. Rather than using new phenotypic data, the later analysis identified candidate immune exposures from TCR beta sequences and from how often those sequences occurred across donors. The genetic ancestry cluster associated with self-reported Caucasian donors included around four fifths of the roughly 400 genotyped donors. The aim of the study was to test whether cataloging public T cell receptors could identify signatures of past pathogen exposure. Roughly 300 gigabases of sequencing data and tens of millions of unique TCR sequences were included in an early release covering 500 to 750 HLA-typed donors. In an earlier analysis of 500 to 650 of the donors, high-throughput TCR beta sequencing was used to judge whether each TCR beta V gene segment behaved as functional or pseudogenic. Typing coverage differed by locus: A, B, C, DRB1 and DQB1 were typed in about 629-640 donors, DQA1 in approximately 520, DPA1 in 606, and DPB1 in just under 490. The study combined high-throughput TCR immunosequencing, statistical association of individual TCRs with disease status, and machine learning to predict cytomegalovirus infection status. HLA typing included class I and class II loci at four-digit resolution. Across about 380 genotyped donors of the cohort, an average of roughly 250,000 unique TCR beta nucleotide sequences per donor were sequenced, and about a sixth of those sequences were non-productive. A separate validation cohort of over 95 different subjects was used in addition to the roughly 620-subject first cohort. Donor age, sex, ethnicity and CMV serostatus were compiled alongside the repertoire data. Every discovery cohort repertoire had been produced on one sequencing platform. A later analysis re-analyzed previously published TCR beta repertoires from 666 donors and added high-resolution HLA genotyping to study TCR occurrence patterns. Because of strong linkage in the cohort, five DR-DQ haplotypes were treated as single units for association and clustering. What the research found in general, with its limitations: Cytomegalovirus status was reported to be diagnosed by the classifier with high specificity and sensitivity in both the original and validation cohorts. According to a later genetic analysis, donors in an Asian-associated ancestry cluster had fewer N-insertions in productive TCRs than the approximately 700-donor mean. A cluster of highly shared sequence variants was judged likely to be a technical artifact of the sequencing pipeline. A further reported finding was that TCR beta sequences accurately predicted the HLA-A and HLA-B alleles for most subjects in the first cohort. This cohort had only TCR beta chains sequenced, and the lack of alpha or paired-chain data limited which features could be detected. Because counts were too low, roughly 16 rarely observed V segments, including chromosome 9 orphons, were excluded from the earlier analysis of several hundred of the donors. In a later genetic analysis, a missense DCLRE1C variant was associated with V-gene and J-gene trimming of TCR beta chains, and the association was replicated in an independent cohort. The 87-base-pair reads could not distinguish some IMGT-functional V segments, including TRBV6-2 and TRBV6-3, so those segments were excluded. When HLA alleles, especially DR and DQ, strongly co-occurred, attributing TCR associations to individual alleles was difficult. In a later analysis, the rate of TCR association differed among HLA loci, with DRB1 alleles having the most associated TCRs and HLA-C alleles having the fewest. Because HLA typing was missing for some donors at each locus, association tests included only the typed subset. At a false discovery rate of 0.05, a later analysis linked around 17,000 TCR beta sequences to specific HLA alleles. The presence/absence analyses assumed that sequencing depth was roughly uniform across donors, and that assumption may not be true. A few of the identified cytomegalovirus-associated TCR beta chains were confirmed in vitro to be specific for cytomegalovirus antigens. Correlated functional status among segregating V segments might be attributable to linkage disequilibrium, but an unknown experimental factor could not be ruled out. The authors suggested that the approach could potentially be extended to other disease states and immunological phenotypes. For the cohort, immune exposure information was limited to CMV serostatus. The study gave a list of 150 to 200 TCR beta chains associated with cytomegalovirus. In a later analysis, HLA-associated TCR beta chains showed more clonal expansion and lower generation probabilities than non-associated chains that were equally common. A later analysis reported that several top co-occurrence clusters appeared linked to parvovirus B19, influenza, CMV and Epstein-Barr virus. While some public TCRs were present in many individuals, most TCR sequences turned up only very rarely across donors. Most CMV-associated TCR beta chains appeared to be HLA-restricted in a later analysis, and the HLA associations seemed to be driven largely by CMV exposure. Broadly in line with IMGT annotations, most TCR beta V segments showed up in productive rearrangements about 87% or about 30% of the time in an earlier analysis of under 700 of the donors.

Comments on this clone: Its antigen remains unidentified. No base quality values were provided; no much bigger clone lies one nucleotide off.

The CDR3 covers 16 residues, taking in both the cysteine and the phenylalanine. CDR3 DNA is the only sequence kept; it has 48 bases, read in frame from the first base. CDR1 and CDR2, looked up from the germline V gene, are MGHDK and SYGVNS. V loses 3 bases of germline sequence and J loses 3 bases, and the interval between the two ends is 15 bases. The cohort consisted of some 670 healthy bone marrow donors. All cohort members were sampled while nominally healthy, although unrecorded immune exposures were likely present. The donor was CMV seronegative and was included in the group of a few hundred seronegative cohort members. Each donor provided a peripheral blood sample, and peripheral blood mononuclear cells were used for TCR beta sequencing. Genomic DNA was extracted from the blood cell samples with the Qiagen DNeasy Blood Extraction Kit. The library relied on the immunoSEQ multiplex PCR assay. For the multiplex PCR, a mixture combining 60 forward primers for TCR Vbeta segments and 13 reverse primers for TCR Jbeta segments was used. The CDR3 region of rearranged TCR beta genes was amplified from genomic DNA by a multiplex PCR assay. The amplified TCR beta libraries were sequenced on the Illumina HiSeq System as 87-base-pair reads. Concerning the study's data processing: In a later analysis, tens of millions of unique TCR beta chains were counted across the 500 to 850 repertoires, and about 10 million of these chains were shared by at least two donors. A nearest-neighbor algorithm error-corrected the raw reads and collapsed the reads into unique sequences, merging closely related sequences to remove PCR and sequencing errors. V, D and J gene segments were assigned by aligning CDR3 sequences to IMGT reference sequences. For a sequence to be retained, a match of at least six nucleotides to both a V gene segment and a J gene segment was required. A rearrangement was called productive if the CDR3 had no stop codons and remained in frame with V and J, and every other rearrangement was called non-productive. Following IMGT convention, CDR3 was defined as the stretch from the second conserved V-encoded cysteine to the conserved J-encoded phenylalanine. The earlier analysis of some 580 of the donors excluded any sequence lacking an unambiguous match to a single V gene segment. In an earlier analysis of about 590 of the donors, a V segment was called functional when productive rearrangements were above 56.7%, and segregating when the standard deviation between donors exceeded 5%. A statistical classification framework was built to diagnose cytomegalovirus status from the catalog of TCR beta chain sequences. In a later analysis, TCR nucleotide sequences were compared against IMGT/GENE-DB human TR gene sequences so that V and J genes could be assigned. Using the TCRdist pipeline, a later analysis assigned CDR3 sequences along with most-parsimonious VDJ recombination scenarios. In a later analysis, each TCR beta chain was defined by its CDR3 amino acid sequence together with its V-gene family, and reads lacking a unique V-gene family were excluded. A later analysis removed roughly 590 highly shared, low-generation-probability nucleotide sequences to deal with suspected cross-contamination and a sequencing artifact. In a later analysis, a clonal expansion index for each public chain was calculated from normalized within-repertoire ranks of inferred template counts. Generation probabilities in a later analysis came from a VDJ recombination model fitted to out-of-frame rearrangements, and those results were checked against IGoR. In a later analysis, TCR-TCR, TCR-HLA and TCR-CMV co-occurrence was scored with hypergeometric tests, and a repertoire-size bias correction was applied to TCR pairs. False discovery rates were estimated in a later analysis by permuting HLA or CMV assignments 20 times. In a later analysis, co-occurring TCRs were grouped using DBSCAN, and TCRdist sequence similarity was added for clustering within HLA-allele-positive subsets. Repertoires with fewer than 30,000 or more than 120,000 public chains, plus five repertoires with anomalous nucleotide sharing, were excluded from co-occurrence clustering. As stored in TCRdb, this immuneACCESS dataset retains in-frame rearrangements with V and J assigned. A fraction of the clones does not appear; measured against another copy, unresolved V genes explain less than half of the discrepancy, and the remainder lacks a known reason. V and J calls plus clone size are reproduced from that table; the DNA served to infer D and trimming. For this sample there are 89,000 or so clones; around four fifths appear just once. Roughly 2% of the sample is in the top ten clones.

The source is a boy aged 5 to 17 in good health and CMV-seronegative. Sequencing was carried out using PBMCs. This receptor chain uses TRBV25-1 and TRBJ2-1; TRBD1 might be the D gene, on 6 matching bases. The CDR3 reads CASSDGTGKFYNEQFF. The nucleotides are TGTGCCAGCAGTGATGGTACAGGGAAGTTCTACAATGAGCAGTTCTTC.